This T cell receptor beta chain was sequenced during a study of human T cells and chemical hapten exposure. Study overall: TCR yields per sample varied, mainly owing to small pooled library volume differences.

This clonotype appeared many times. CDR3 length: 16 residues. Germline loops: CDR1 SSHAT, CDR2 FNYEAQ (reference sequence). The V and J ends lost 1 base and 6 bases, in that order; junction bases with no gene match: 9. For the library, individual cDNA molecules each received unique molecular identifiers. Per the original methods: Sampled TCR counts reached a median of roughly 90,000 per sample, with values ranging from roughly 20,000 to 700,000. TCRdb recomputed calls from the RACE reads with MiXCR, one row per CDR3 protein. TCRdb assigned the V and J calls; the authors' analysis was not used. The sample records 100,000 to 150,000 distinct CDR3 sequences, 8.5% to 9.5% being singletons. Indicated time point: healthy volunteer bleed at 2 weeks. Unseparated into fractions, whole blood served as the source from which total RNA was extracted.

The sequenced material came from whole blood. The rearrangement links TRBV7-7 to TRBJ2-1; 7 nucleotides match TRBD2. This receptor was obtained from a male donor in good health. Some clones in this sample may be carry-over from other donors' samples. CDR3 coding DNA: TGTGCCAGCAGCTTAGGTTTATCGGGGGGTGGCAATGAGCAGTTCTTC. Its translation: CASSLGLSGGGNEQFF.